This T cell receptor beta chain was captured in a study of blood T cell repertoires in COVID-19. Clones were read by immunoSEQ multiplex PCR, and TCRdb kept only the in-frame ones, dropping some. There are about 110,000 clones in the sample; over 75% occur only once, and over 2% lies in the top ten. V lost 3 bases, J lost 3 bases, and 6 bases stayed unmatched. CDR1 is LGHDT, CDR2 YNNKEL, per germline (reference sequence). The CDR3 is 16 amino acids. The gene calls are TRBV3-1 (or the pseudogene TRBV3-2) and TRBJ1-3, with 9 positions matching TRBD1. Sequencing input: peripheral blood. The receptor's source is a human donor in a cohort sampled during active COVID-19. The CDR3 protein is CASSHPGTGFGNTIYF. CDR3 DNA: TGTGCCAGCAGCCATCCCGGGACAGGGTTTGGAAACACCATATATTTT.